Below are 10 T cell receptor beta chains sequenced from a single sample in a study of blood T cell repertoires in COVID-19. The assay was immunoSEQ multiplex PCR, and TCRdb's table has in-frame clones only and misses some. This table holds about 83,000 clones, around 85% found once. The sequencing sample was made of peripheral blood. These receptors came from a man in his sixties with acute or convalescent COVID-19.

This CDR3 is CASSPRTANYGYTF. The CDR3 coding sequence is TGTGCCAGCTCCCCGAGGACAGCCAACTATGGCTACACCTTC. The J gene is TRBJ1-2, the V gene TRBV18; D is possibly TRBD1 (6 bases). V was trimmed by 6 bases and J by 2 bases, leaving 13 bases between them. The CDR3 is 14 residues long. Looked up from germline, CDR1 is KGHSH and CDR2 is LQKENI.

The chain combines TRBV6-6 with TRBJ1-6; TRBD1 matches at 7 bases. Germline V CDR1 and CDR2: MNHNY, SVGAGI (reference sequence). The ends lost 6 bases at V and 2 bases at J; junction bases unmatched: 1. CDR3 length: 14 residues. CDR3 in amino acids: CASRGTAYNSPLHF. CDR3 nucleotide sequence: TGTGCCAGCAGAGGGACAGCCTATAATTCACCCCTCCACTTT.

The V and J genes are TRBV18 and TRBJ2-5; D not certain. The germline CDR1 and CDR2 sequences are KGHSH and LQKENI. Trimming cost V 2 bases and J 3 bases, with 22 bases left between them. The CDR3 has 18 amino acids. The CDR3 protein is CASSPTGGSPLWKETQYF. The CDR3 nucleotides read TGTGCCAGCTCACCAACGGGTGGATCCCCCCTTTGGAAAGAGACCCAGTACTTC.

The V call is TRBV9, the J call TRBJ2-2; D is perhaps TRBD2 (5 bases). The CDR3 has 14 residues. V was cut by 4 bases and J by 1 base, with 8 bases left in between. Germline lookup yields CDR1 SGDLS and CDR2 YYNGEE. The CDR3 loop reads CASSLRENTGELFF. The CDR3 coding sequence is TGTGCCAGCAGCCTTCGGGAGAACACCGGGGAGCTGTTTTTT.

The J gene is TRBJ2-2, the V gene TRBV18; 9 bases line up with TRBD2. The CDR3 runs 15 residues. V lost 1 base to trimming and J lost 4 bases; unmatched junction nucleotides: 1. Germline loops: CDR1 KGHSH, CDR2 LQKENI. CDR3 region: CASSPLAGATGELFF. The CDR3 coding sequence is TGTGCCAGCTCACCACTAGCGGGGGCCACCGGGGAGCTGTTTTTT.

This clone was observed a handful of times. This chain links TRBV12-3 or TRBV12-4 with TRBJ2-1, with D unresolved. With 5 bases removed from V and 4 bases from J, the gap between germline ends came to 6 bases. The CDR3 loop spans 12 amino acids. This chain's CDR3 is CASSRRYNEQFF. The CDR3 coding sequence is TGTGCCAGCAGTAGGAGATACAATGAGCAGTTCTTC.

This chain connects TRBV15 to TRBJ2-7; TRBD1 is a possible D gene (6 bases). This CDR3 has 14 residues. Germline loops: CDR1 LNHNV, CDR2 YYDKDF (reference sequence). Trimming pared 4 bases from V and 2 bases from J, leaving 12 bases between. The CDR3 DNA reads as TGTGCCACCAGCACAGGACAGATACCCTACGAGCAGTACTTC. This encodes CATSTGQIPYEQYF.

The genes are TRBV6-5 and TRBJ1-2; the match to TRBD1 covers 7 bases. Germline lookup yields CDR1 MNHEY and CDR2 SVGAGI. The trim removed 2 bases at V and 4 bases at J, leaving 7 bases unmatched. The length of the CDR3 is 15 residues. CDR3 DNA: TGTGCCAGCAGTTACGGGGGGCAGGGGGGCTATGGCTACACCTTC. Amino acids: CASSYGGQGGYGYTF.

The chain has TRBV4-3 and TRBJ1-4; D might be TRBD1 (5 bases). CDR3 size: 15 residues. Germline values: CDR1 LGHNA, CDR2 YSLEER. V was cut by 2 bases and J by 3 bases, with 10 bases left in between. CDR3 in amino acids: CASSQLDSSNEKLFF. The CDR3 nucleotides are TGCGCCAGCAGCCAACTAGACAGCTCTAATGAAAAACTGTTTTTT.

This chain connects TRBV19 to TRBJ1-1; D remains unclear. Germline V gene data show CDR1 as LNHDA and CDR2 as SQIVND (reference sequence). This CDR3 is 15 amino acids long. V was shortened by 8 bases and J by 4 bases, with 20 bases between the two germline ends. CDR3 loop: CASRLQITSTTEAFF. The CDR3 coding sequence is TGTGCCAGTCGGTTACAGATAACCTCGACCACTGAAGCTTTCTTT.